This entry features one TCR beta chain sequence. Authors' processing steps: Researchers report that nucleated cell counts were estimated from reference gene primer amplification. Measured with immunoSEQ multiplex PCR; TCRdb has only the in-frame clones, and not every one. That table furnishes V, J and clone size, whereas the DNA furnished D and trimming. The table has around 130,000 clones, around three quarters seen once. The data are from a study of blood T cell repertoires in COVID-19. Overall study: Samples taken during acute and convalescent COVID-19 were collected in the United States, Italy and Spain. Nucleic acid was either cDNA or gDNA, and it came from T cells, B-cell-depleted T cells, or PBMCs.

CDR3 length: 14 amino acids. The V and J ends lost 4 bases and 4 bases, in that order; junction bases with no gene match: 3. Germline lookup yields CDR1 SNHLY and CDR2 FYNNEI. The clonotype was recovered from a man aged 50 to 60 with acute or convalescent COVID-19. The V and J genes are TRBV2 and TRBJ1-4; 7 bases align to TRBD1. The sample taken for sequencing was peripheral blood. For the CDR3, the DNA is TGTGCCAGCAGTGTGACAGGGTTTAATGAAAAACTGTTTTTT. It is translated as CASSVTGFNEKLFF.